These 31 T cell receptor beta chains came from one sample sequenced in a study of T cell responses to AZD1222 COVID-19 vaccine. The method was immunoSEQ multiplex PCR; TCRdb's version includes in-frame clones alone and lacks a portion of them. Of roughly 170,000 clones in the sample, around nine tenths are singletons; the top ten hold approximately 0.49%. Material: peripheral blood, obtained on day 0 of AZD1222 vaccination. The receptors here all came from an adult in good health.

The chain recombines TRBV11-2 with TRBJ2-7; 8 nucleotides line up with TRBD2. The CDR3 is 17 residues long. Germline-derived CDR1 and CDR2 are SGHAT and FQNNGV. J lost 6 bases, V lost 2 bases, and 15 bases had no gene match. The CDR3 DNA follows: TGTGCCAGCAGCTTACTCACGGGACTAGGAGTGGGAGTCGAGCAGTACTTC. Its translation: CASSLLTGLGVGVEQYF.

The V gene is TRBV6-4, the J gene TRBJ1-2; a weak D match, TRBD1 (6 bases). Germline V CDR1 and CDR2: MRHNA, SNTAGT. This CDR3 has 13 amino acids. The ends were cut back, 4 bases at V and 2 bases at J, with 8 bases in the middle. The DNA of the CDR3 is TGTGCCAGCAGTGTAACAGGGAACTATGGCTACACCTTC. Translated: CASSVTGNYGYTF.

The J gene is TRBJ1-1, the V gene TRBV5-4, with D perhaps matching TRBD1 (5 bases). The CDR3 spans 13 residues. The germline CDR1 and CDR2 sequences are SGHNT and YYREEE (reference sequence). The CDR3 DNA follows: TGTGCTACCAAGGGGCCCGGGGACACTGAAGCTTTCTTT. Its protein product is CATKGPGDTEAFF.

The V gene is TRBV5-4, the J gene TRBJ1-2; 11 bases fit TRBD1. This CDR3 has 14 amino acids. Per germline, CDR1 SGHNT and CDR2 YYREEE (reference sequence). V trimming: 3 bases; J trimming: 7 bases; junction bases outside the gene matches: 5. This CDR3 reads CASSSSDRGPGYTF. CDR3 DNA sequence: TGTGCCAGCAGCTCCTCGGACAGGGGGCCTGGCTACACCTTC.

The chain links TRBV28 to TRBJ1-1; the D gene is possibly TRBD1 (6 bases). CDR1 and CDR2 from the germline V gene are MDHEN and SYDVKM. V lost 2 bases, J lost 5 bases, and 12 bases lay in between. This CDR3 is 14 amino acids long. This chain's CDR3 is CASSLKGVWTEAFF. In DNA form, the CDR3 reads TGTGCCAGCAGTTTAAAGGGGGTCTGGACTGAAGCTTTCTTT.

This clone was counted once. The chain combines TRBV7-3 with TRBJ2-3; D remains ambiguous. The CDR3 length is 12 residues. Between the trimmed V and J ends, which lost 5 bases and 1 base, there was a span of 4 bases. Per germline, CDR1 SGHTA and CDR2 FQGTGA. The CDR3 DNA is TGTGCCAGCAGCCATCGCACAGATACGCAGTATTTT. This encodes CASSHRTDTQYF.

The rearrangement joins TRBV5-1 to TRBJ1-1; 8 nucleotides line up with TRBD1. The trim removed 2 bases at V and 3 bases at J, leaving 9 bases unmatched. CDR1 is SGHRS and CDR2 is YFSETQ in the germline V gene. This CDR3 contains 16 residues. CDR3 sequence: CASSFNPLDRDTEAFF. CDR3 DNA: TGCGCCAGCAGCTTCAATCCTTTGGACAGGGACACTGAAGCTTTCTTT.

This clone was found a few times. The chain recombines TRBV24-1 with TRBJ2-2, with 10 bases lining up with TRBD2. Trimming cost V 10 bases and J 1 base; bases outside gene matches: 5. The CDR3 has 15 amino acids. The germline V gene encodes CDR1 KGHDR and CDR2 SFDVKD. The CDR3 loop reads CATQIAGGNTGELFF. The CDR3 DNA follows: TGTGCCACTCAAATAGCGGGGGGGAACACCGGGGAGCTGTTTTTT.

On this clone: A junction end diverges from the germline sequence, so it may reflect a read error. This CDR3 is CASSFGRSAPF. CDR3 nucleotides: TGTGCCAGCAGTTTTGGCAGGTCGGCACCCTTC. The V gene is TRBV27, the J gene TRBJ1-2; D is unclear. Germline assignment: CDR1 MNHEY and CDR2 SMNVEV (reference sequence). This CDR3 is 11 amino acids long.

This chain uses TRBV30 with TRBJ1-2; the match to TRBD1 covers 8 bases. With V trimmed by 0 bases and J by 2 bases, 2 bases remained unmatched. The CDR3 loop spans 14 amino acids. The germline CDR1 and CDR2 sequences are GTSNPN and SVGIG (reference sequence). The CDR3 DNA follows: TGTGCCTGGAGTGTACAGGGGGAGAACTATGGCTACACCTTC. Translating gives CAWSVQGENYGYTF.

This clone came up a few times. This chain connects TRBV6-6 to TRBJ1-5; a possible D gene is TRBD1 (6 bases). CDR1 and CDR2 (germline): MNHNY, SVGAGI (reference sequence). The CDR3 has 17 residues. V was pared by 5 bases and J by 4 bases, with 21 bases between. The CDR3 sequence: CASSPLGGRVWNQPQHF. In nucleotides, the CDR3 is TGTGCCAGCAGTCCCCTGGGGGGGCGCGTTTGGAATCAGCCCCAGCATTTT.

V usage is TRBV7-9 and J usage is TRBJ2-7; 8 nucleotides align to TRBD2. The CDR3 is made up of 14 amino acids. Germline lookup yields CDR1 SEHNR and CDR2 FQNEAQ (reference sequence). V trimming: 7 bases; J trimming: 0 bases; junction bases outside the gene matches: 5. The DNA of the CDR3 is TGTGCCAGCAACGGGGGGGCCAGCTCCTACGAGCAGTACTTC. Protein product: CASNGGASSYEQYF.

V and J are TRBV29-1 and TRBJ1-4; no clear D. The CDR3 runs 14 residues. Germline CDR1 SQVTM, CDR2 ANQGSEA. Trimming took 5 bases from V and 14 from J, leaving 24 bases between them. As DNA, the CDR3 is TGCAGCGTTAAACGATCAGGACGCAATGAAAGGCTGTTTTTT. It encodes CSVKRSGRNERLFF.

J is TRBJ1-2 and V is TRBV9, with TRBD1 matching 8 bases. The V and J ends lost 0 bases and 5 bases, in that order; junction bases with no gene match: 6. Looked up from germline, CDR1 is SGDLS and CDR2 is YYNGEE. CDR3 length: 15 residues. CDR3 amino acids: CASSVDWTGIYGYTF. The CDR3 DNA is TGTGCCAGCAGCGTAGATTGGACAGGGATATATGGCTACACCTTC.

The chain carries TRBV7-9 and TRBJ2-7, with D tentatively TRBD2 (6 bases). The CDR3 is 12 residues long. The V gene's germline CDR1 is SEHNR and CDR2 FQNEAQ (reference sequence). V gave up 5 bases and J gave up 6 bases, with 11 bases separating them. The chain's CDR3 is CASSQGGVEQYF. For the CDR3, the DNA is TGTGCCAGCAGCCAGGGCGGGGTCGAGCAGTACTTC.

The rearrangement joins TRBV7-2 to TRBJ1-1, with D maybe TRBD1 (5 bases). Deletions cut 1 base from V and 6 bases from J, with 9 bases between. Germline V gene lookup returns CDR1 SGHTA and CDR2 FQGNSA. The CDR3 extends over 13 amino acids. CDR3 nucleotide sequence: TGTGCCAGCAGCTTAGGAGGGACGGCTGAAGCTTTCTTT. This encodes CASSLGGTAEAFF.

The rearrangement links TRBV11-2 to TRBJ2-7, with D possibly being TRBD1 or TRBD2 (5 bases each). V was shortened by 1 base and J by 1 base, with 14 bases between the two germline ends. CDR1 is SGHAT and CDR2 is FQNNGV in the germline V gene. This CDR3 comprises 16 residues. As DNA, the CDR3 is TGTGCCAGCAGCTTAGCCGGGGCAGGGTATTCCTACGAGCAGTACTTC. The encoded protein is CASSLAGAGYSYEQYF.

The chain has TRBV15 and TRBJ1-5, with D possibly being TRBD1 (6 bases). The CDR3 has 14 amino acids. V was cut by 3 bases and J by 6 bases, with 12 bases left in between. Germline values: CDR1 LNHNV, CDR2 YYDKDF (reference sequence). The CDR3 spells CATSRRGDGQPQHF. The CDR3 DNA follows: TGTGCCACCAGCAGGAGGGGGGACGGTCAGCCCCAGCATTTT.

This chain uses TRBV6-5 with TRBJ2-1; the match to TRBD2 covers 15 bases. Trimming took 1 base from V and 9 from J; bases not matched to a gene: 1. The CDR3 runs to 15 residues. Germline V CDR1 and CDR2: MNHEY, SVGAGI. The CDR3 sequence is CASSYWTSGGGEQFF. The CDR3 DNA follows: TGTGCCAGCAGTTACTGGACTAGCGGGGGGGGTGAGCAGTTCTTC.

This chain uses TRBV6-6 with TRBJ1-2, with a weak D call TRBD1 (6 bases). Trimming removed 0 bases at V and 4 bases at J, with 12 bases between. The germline CDR1 and CDR2 sequences are MNHNY and SVGAGI (reference sequence). The CDR3 runs to 15 residues. DNA for the CDR3: TGTGCCAGCAGTTACTCGAATAGGGGGTTCTATGGCTACACCTTC. Translation gives CASSYSNRGFYGYTF.

The chain is built from TRBV20-1 and TRBJ1-2; D ambiguous. Trimming stripped 3 bases from V and 12 bases from J, with 14 bases between. The V gene's germline CDR1 is DFQATT and CDR2 SNEGSKA (reference sequence). This CDR3 has 11 amino acids. For the CDR3, the DNA is TGCAGTGCTAGTGAAGAAAGGGAAAACACCTTC. It encodes CSASEERENTF.

For the CDR3, the DNA is TGTGCCAGCAGCTTACAGGGGGGGACTGAAGCTTTCTTT. Protein product: CASSLQGGTEAFF. The rearrangement uses TRBV7-3 and TRBJ1-1; 7 nucleotides align to TRBD1. Germline trimming cut 2 bases from V and 5 bases from J; bases unmatched to any gene: 2. CDR3 size: 13 residues. Germline V lookup: CDR1 SGHTA, CDR2 FQGTGA.

V is TRBV6-5 and J is TRBJ2-7; D remains ambiguous. The V gene lost 0 bases and the J gene lost 6 bases, with 9 bases spanning the gap. The V gene's germline CDR1 is MNHEY and CDR2 SVGAGI. The CDR3 totals 13 residues. The CDR3 spells CASSYSAGFEQYF. DNA of the CDR3: TGTGCCAGCAGTTACTCGGCTGGTTTCGAGCAGTACTTC.

The chain couples TRBV5-1 to TRBJ1-1; 7 bases line up with TRBD1. The CDR3 extends over 14 amino acids. J gave up 5 bases and V 4 bases, and 8 bases lay outside the gene matches. Germline V gene data show CDR1 as SGHRS and CDR2 as YFSETQ. The CDR3 DNA sequence: TGCGCCAGCAGCCCAAGACAGGGAATAACTGAAGCTTTCTTT. Translating gives CASSPRQGITEAFF.

J is TRBJ2-3 and V is TRBV10-3; D is ambiguous. Germline-derived CDR1 and CDR2 are ENHRY and SYGVKD. Trimming took off 2 bases at V and 1 base at J, with 10 bases between the two ends. CDR3 size: 15 residues. The CDR3 spells CAISEETDGTDTQYF. The CDR3 nucleotides are TGTGCCATCAGTGAGGAGACGGATGGCACAGATACGCAGTATTTT.

This rearrangement joins TRBV3-1 (or the pseudogene TRBV3-2) to TRBJ1-1, with a weak D call TRBD1 (6 bases). This CDR3 has 14 amino acids. Trimming took off 0 bases at V and 5 bases at J, with 10 bases between the two ends. The V gene's germline CDR1 is LGHDT and CDR2 YNNKEL (reference sequence). The CDR3 sequence: CASSQEGALTEAFF. The CDR3 DNA reads as TGTGCCAGCAGCCAAGAGGGGGCGCTTACTGAAGCTTTCTTT.

CDR3 in amino acids: CASSLVYGSYEQYF. The CDR3 nucleotides read TGTGCCAGCAGCTTAGTGTACGGCTCCTACGAGCAGTACTTC. The gene calls are TRBV7-8 and TRBJ2-7; D remains unclear. Germline CDR1 is SGHVS and CDR2 is FQNEAQ. The CDR3 covers 14 residues. With 1 base removed from V and 0 bases from J, the gap between germline ends came to 7 bases.

This sequence joins TRBV6-6 and TRBJ1-1; 7 bases line up with TRBD1. This CDR3 is built from 16 residues. V dropped 0 bases and J dropped 0; count of bases not matched to a gene: 4. Looked up from germline, CDR1 is MNHNY and CDR2 is SVGAGI (reference sequence). In DNA, the CDR3 is TGTGCCAGCAGTTACTCGACAGGGAGGCTGAACACTGAAGCTTTCTTT. Protein sequence: CASSYSTGRLNTEAFF.

J is TRBJ1-1 and V is TRBV12-3 or TRBV12-4; D might be TRBD1 (6 bases). The CDR3 spans 12 residues. Trimming took off 6 bases at V and 11 bases at J, with 16 bases between the two ends. As DNA, the CDR3 is TGTGCCAGCAGCACAGGGATTAAGGAGGCTTTCTTT. The encoded protein is CASSTGIKEAFF.

V is TRBV7-2 and J is TRBJ2-3; the D gene is possibly TRBD1 (6 bases). Germline assignment: CDR1 SGHTA and CDR2 FQGNSA. This CDR3 has 12 residues. Trimming cost V 5 bases and J 10 bases, with 13 bases left between them. This chain's CDR3 is CASSPGQTPQYF. The CDR3 bases are TGTGCCAGCAGCCCCGGACAGACTCCGCAGTATTTT.

A remark on this clone: This CDR3 is also generated by other DNA sequences in the sample. The chain uses TRBV5-1 and TRBJ2-2; TRBD1 might be the D (6 bases). V lost 4 bases to trimming and J lost 3 bases, with 10 bases between them. The CDR3 runs 14 residues. CDR1 and CDR2 from the germline V gene are SGHRS and YFSETQ. DNA for the CDR3: TGCGCCAGCAGCGGTACAGGGTACACCGGGGAGCTGTTTTTT. Its protein is CASSGTGYTGELFF.